This TCR beta chain was identified during a study of blood T cells in healthy people across ages. The study, taken as a whole, reports: Older age went with lower TCR beta diversity per million T cells, in a roughly linear way.

Germline V gene lookup returns CDR1 SEHNR and CDR2 FQNEAQ (reference sequence). The CDR3 runs to 18 residues. The junction had 10 bases not matched to a gene; V was cut back by 4 bases and J by 0 bases. The table lists this clonotype with a count of one. Antigen specificity is unknown. Each individual donor underwent a draw of roughly 10 milliliters of peripheral blood. The use of a sample-barcoded 5' primer and a J-beta primer mix characterized a second PCR of roughly 7 to 11 cycles. Via MiXCR, TCRdb re-called the 5' RACE reads, giving one row per CDR3 protein. The sample includes 1.5 million to 2 million distinct CDR3 sequences, about 49% seen only once; the top ten take approximately 2.1%.

Sequencing was carried out using blood. The sequence came from a middle-aged woman in good health. The rearrangement links TRBV7-9 to TRBJ1-2, with 11 bases aligning to TRBD1. In DNA form, the CDR3 reads TGTGCCAGCAGCTCCCCGGGGGGACAGGGGGTTTCTAACTATGGCTACACCTTC. As protein: CASSSPGGQGVSNYGYTF.